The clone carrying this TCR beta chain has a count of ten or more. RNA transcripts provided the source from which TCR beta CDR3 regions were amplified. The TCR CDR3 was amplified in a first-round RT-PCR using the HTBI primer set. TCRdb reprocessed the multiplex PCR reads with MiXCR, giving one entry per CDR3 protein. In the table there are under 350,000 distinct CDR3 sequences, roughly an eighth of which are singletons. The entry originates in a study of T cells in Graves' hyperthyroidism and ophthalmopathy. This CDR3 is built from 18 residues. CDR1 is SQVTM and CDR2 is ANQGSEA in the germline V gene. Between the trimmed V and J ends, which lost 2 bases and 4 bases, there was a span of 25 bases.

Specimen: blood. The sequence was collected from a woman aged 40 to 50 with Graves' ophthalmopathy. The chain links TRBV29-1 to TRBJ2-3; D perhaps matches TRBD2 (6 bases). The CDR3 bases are TGCAGCGTTGAACTTAATTACGATATTGGACTAAGACCAGATACGCAGTATTTT. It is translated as CSVELNYDIGLRPDTQYF.